Presented here are 10 T cell receptor beta chains from one specimen sequenced in a study of blood T cell repertoires in COVID-19. Sequencing was performed with immunoSEQ multiplex PCR; in TCRdb, only in-frame clones are kept and a portion is missing. The data contain a few hundred thousand clones, roughly 90% of them singletons. Sequencing used peripheral blood. All receptors derive from a woman in her twenties or thirties with active or convalescent COVID-19.

This chain links TRBV30 with TRBJ1-1; D gene ambiguous. The germline CDR1 and CDR2 sequences are GTSNPN and SVGIG (reference sequence). V was pared by 1 base and J by 0 bases, with 15 bases between. CDR3 size: 16 residues. CDR3 protein: CAWSERRQVLNTEAFF. The CDR3 DNA reads as TGTGCCTGGAGTGAAAGGAGGCAGGTATTGAACACTGAAGCTTTCTTT.

V gene TRBV28 combines with J gene TRBJ1-4, with TRBD1 as a possible D gene (5 bases). The germline CDR1 and CDR2 sequences are MDHEN and SYDVKM. Trimming took off 3 bases at V and 5 bases at J, with 13 bases between the two ends. CDR3 length: 15 residues. CDR3 in amino acids: CASSFRAGINEKLFF. The CDR3 nucleotides read TGTGCCAGCAGTTTCAGGGCGGGGATAAATGAAAAACTGTTTTTT.

The rearrangement joins TRBV28 to TRBJ1-5; D is perhaps TRBD1 (5 bases). Germline CDR1 and CDR2: MDHEN and SYDVKM. The germline V and J ends were trimmed by 4 bases and 2 bases, with 12 bases remaining between them. The length of the CDR3 is 15 residues. The chain's CDR3 is CASSSRRAGNQPQHF. CDR3 coding DNA: TGTGCCAGCAGTTCGCGCAGGGCTGGCAATCAGCCCCAGCATTTT.

This clone was detected once. The CDR3 reads CASSGRQGIPMNTEAFF. CDR3 nucleotides: TGTGCCAGCAGCGGACGACAGGGGATTCCCATGAACACTGAAGCTTTCTTT. V is TRBV7-2 and J is TRBJ1-1, with 8 bases that match TRBD1. Trimming removed 5 bases from V and 0 bases from J; junction bases left unmatched: 11. This CDR3 is built from 17 residues. Germline values: CDR1 SGHTA, CDR2 FQGNSA.

V and J are TRBV6-2 or TRBV6-3 and TRBJ1-5; no clear D gene. The germline gives CDR1 MNHEY, CDR2 SVGEGT. V was shortened by 2 bases and J by 3 bases, with 8 bases between the two germline ends. This CDR3 has 14 residues. DNA of the CDR3: TGTGCCAGCAGTTACGATCAGATCAATCAGCCCCAGCATTTT. It codes for CASSYDQINQPQHF.

This sequence joins TRBV29-1 and TRBJ2-1; D not certain. Germline-derived CDR1 and CDR2 are SQVTM and ANQGSEA. The V end was cut by 2 bases, the J end by 6 bases, with 14 bases between. The CDR3 spans 14 residues. CDR3 in DNA: TGCAGCGTTGAAAAGACTCTCCACCCCAATGAGCAGTTCTTC. Translation gives CSVEKTLHPNEQFF.

V is TRBV9 and J is TRBJ2-7, with 10 positions matching TRBD2. The CDR3 is made up of 14 amino acids. Losses at the gene ends were 3 bases for V and 7 bases for J; bases not matched to a gene: 7. Germline V gene sequence: CDR1 SGDLS, CDR2 YYNGEE. Written as DNA, the CDR3 is TGTGCCAGCAGCGCGCAAGCGGGGGGGCATGAGCAGTACTTC. Translating it yields CASSAQAGGHEQYF.

The chain joins TRBV30 to TRBJ1-1; no reliable D call. Germline V lookup: CDR1 GTSNPN, CDR2 SVGIG (reference sequence). Trimming removed 1 base at V and 6 bases at J, with 9 bases between. The CDR3 totals 12 residues. CDR3 loop: CAWSGTSPEAFF. CDR3 sequence (DNA): TGTGCCTGGAGTGGGACTTCTCCTGAAGCTTTCTTT.

The rearrangement uses TRBV5-8 and TRBJ1-2; weak D call: TRBD1 (6 bases). Germline loops: CDR1 SGHTS, CDR2 YDEGEE. V was pared by 5 bases and J by 9 bases, with 20 bases between. The CDR3 runs 14 residues. The CDR3 sequence: CASSPDRRLISYTF. DNA of the CDR3: TGTGCCAGCAGTCCCGACAGGCGCCTGATAAGCTACACCTTC.

This sequence joins TRBV19 and TRBJ1-6; a possible D gene is TRBD1 (6 bases). The V gene lost 5 bases and the J gene lost 4 bases, with 12 bases spanning the gap. This CDR3 has 15 amino acids. Germline CDR1 and CDR2: LNHDA and SQIVND (reference sequence). The CDR3 coding sequence is TGTGCCAGTAGTTTGGACAGCCAATATAATTCACCCCTCCACTTT. Its translation is CASSLDSQYNSPLHF.